Given below is one T cell receptor (beta chain) in context. The data originate from a study of blood T cell repertoires in COVID-19. Study overall: T cells, B-cell-depleted T cells, or PBMCs provided the cDNA or gDNA that served as material.

Germline values: CDR1 LGHDT, CDR2 YNNKEL (reference sequence). V lost 4 bases to trimming and J lost 4 bases, with 7 bases between them. This CDR3 contains 13 residues. In the original processing: Amplification with reference gene primers provided the estimates of nucleated cell counts. Generated by immunoSEQ multiplex PCR, the TCRdb table keeps only in-frame clones and is missing some. V, J and clone size reflect that table, while D and trimming were determined from the DNA. Of around 85,000 clones listed, 90% were seen once; the top ten hold around 4.5%. The chain couples TRBV3-1 (or the pseudogene TRBV3-2) to TRBJ2-2; perhaps TRBD1 as D (5 bases). The receptor was isolated from a woman aged 80 or over with active or convalescent COVID-19. The specimen sequenced was peripheral blood. The CDR3 protein is CASSPTVTGELFF. CDR3 coding DNA: TGTGCCAGCAGCCCGACAGTCACCGGGGAGCTGTTTTTT.